Detailed here is one T cell receptor beta chain. The CDR3 consists of 15 residues. Germline values: CDR1 MNHEY, CDR2 SVGEGT. Germline trimming cut 0 bases from V and 4 bases from J; bases unmatched to any gene: 5. This entry comes from a study of blood T cell repertoires in COVID-19. As for the study in general: Acute-phase and convalescent COVID-19 samples originated in the United States, Italy and Spain.

As handled by the study authors: Amplification of reference gene primers was used by the study to estimate nucleated cell counts. Measured with immunoSEQ multiplex PCR; TCRdb has only the in-frame clones, and not every one. For V, J and clone size, that table is used; D and trimming come from the DNA. The table includes approximately 280,000 clones, around 91% detected once. J is TRBJ1-2 and V is TRBV6-2 or TRBV6-3; 7 positions match TRBD1. The sequencing input was peripheral blood. The clonotype originates from a woman aged 55-69 years with acute or convalescent COVID-19. The CDR3 here is CASSYSTGAGYGYTF. The CDR3 DNA reads as TGTGCCAGCAGTTACTCTACAGGGGCCGGCTATGGCTACACCTTC.